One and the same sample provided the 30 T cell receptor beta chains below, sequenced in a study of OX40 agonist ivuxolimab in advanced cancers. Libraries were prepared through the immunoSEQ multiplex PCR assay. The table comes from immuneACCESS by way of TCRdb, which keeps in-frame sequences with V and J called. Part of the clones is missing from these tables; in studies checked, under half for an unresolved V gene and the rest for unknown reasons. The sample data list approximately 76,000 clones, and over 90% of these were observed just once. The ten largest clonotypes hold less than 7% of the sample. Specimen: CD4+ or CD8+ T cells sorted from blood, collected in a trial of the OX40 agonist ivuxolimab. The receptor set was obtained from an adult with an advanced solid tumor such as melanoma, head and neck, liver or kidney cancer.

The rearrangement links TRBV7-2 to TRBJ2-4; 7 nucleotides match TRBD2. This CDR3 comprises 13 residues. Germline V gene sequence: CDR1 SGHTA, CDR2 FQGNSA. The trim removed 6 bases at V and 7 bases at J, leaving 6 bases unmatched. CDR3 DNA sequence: TGTGCCAGCAGACCCGACGGGGGGAACATTCAGTACTTC. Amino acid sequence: CASRPDGGNIQYF.

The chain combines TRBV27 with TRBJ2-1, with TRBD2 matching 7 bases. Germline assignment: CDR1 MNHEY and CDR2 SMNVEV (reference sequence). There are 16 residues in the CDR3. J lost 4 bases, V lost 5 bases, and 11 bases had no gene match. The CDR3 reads CASSTQAGRQYNEQFF. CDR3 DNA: TGTGCCAGCAGTACTCAAGCGGGACGGCAGTACAATGAGCAGTTCTTC.

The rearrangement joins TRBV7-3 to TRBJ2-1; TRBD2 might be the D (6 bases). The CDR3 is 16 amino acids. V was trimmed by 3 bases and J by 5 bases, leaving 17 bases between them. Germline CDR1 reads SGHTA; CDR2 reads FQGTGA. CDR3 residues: CASSFSSWEANNEQFF. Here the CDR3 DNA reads TGTGCCAGCAGCTTTTCCAGCTGGGAGGCGAACAATGAGCAGTTCTTC.

Here the CDR3 DNA reads TGTGCCAGCAGCTCCGCCCGGACAGTTTTTAAAACCTATGGCTACACCTTC. Its translation: CASSSARTVFKTYGYTF. The V gene is TRBV21-1, the J gene TRBJ1-2; the DNA was not compared with TRBD1, the D call given in the table. TRBV21-1 constitutes a pseudogene. CDR3 length: 17 amino acids.

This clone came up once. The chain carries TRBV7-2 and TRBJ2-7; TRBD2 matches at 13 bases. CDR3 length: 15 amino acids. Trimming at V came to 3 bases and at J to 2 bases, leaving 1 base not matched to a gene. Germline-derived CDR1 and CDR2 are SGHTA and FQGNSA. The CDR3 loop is CASSLGLAGTYEQYF. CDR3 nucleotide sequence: TGTGCCAGCAGCTTGGGACTAGCGGGAACCTACGAGCAGTACTTC.

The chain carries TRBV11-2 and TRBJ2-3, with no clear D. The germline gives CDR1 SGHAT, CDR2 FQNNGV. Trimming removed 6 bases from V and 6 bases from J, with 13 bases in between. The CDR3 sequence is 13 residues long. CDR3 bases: TGTGCCAGCAGGTGGAAGAATAAGGATACGCAGTATTTT. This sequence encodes CASRWKNKDTQYF.

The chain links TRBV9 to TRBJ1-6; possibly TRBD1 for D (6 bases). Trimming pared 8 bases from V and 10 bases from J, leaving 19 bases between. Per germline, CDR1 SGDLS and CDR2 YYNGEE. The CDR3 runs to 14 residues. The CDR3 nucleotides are TGTGCCAGTCAAGGGGGGTGGGCCGACTCACCCCTCCACTTT. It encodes CASQGGWADSPLHF.

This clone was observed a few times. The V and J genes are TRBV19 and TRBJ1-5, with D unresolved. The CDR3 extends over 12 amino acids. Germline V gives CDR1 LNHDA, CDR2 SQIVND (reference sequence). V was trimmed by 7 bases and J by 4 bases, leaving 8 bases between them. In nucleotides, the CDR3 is TGTGCCAGTAAGGTGGGGAATCAGCCCCAGCATTTT. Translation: CASKVGNQPQHF.

As DNA, the CDR3 is TGTGCCAGTAGTATAGGGCAGGGGCTTAATCAGCCCCAGCATTTT. Encoded protein: CASSIGQGLNQPQHF. This rearrangement joins TRBV19 to TRBJ1-5, with D possibly being TRBD1 (6 bases). From germline, CDR1 is LNHDA and CDR2 SQIVND (reference sequence). V was cut by 1 base and J by 4 bases, with 11 bases left in between. This CDR3 comprises 15 residues.

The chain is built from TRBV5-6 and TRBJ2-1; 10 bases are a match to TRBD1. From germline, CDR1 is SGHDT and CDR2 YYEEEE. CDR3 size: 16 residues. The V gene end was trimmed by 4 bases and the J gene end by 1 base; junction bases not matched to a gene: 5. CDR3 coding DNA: TGTGCCAGCAGCCGGGGACAGGGGCGATCCTACAATGAGCAGTTCTTC. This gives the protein CASSRGQGRSYNEQFF. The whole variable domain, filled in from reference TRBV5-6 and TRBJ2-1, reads DAGVTQSPTHLIKTRGQQVTLRCSPKSGHDTVSWYQQALGQGPQFIFQYYEEEERQRGNFPDRFSGHQFPNYSSELNVNALLLGDSALYLCASSRGQGRSYNEQFFGPGTRLTVL.

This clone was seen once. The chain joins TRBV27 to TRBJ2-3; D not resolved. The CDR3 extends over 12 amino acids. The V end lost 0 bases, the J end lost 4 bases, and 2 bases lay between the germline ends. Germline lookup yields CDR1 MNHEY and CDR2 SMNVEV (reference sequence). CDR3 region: CASSLSADTQYF. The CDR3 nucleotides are TGTGCCAGCAGTTTATCGGCAGATACGCAGTATTTT.

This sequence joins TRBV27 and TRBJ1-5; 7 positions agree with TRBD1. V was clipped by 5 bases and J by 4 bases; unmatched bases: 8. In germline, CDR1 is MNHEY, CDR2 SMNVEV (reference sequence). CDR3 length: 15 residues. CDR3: CASSLTGFGNQPQHF. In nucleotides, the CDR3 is TGTGCCAGCAGTCTGACAGGGTTCGGGAATCAGCCCCAGCATTTT.

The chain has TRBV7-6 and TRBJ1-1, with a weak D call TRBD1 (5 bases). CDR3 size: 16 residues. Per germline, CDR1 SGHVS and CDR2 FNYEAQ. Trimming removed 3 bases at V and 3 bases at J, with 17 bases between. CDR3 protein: CASSLGAGALDTEAFF. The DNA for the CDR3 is TGTGCCAGCAGCTTGGGCGCTGGGGCGTTGGACACTGAAGCTTTCTTT.

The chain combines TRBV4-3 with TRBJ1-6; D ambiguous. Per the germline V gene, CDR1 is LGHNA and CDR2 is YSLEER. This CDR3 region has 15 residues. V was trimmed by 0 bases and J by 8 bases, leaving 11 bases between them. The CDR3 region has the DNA TGCGCCAGCAGCCAAGATTTCGGGAGCTATTCACCCCTCCACTTT. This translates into CASSQDFGSYSPLHF.

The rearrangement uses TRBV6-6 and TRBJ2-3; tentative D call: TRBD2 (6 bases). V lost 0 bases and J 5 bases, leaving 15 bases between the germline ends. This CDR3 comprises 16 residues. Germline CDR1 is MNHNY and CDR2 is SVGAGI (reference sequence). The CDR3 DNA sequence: TGTGCCAGCAGTTACTCTCGACTAGGTGCTCAAGATACGCAGTATTTT. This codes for CASSYSRLGAQDTQYF.

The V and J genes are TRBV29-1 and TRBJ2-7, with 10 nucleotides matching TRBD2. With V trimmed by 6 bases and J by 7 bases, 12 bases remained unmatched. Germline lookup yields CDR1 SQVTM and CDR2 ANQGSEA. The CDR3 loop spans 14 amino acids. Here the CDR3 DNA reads TGCAGCGTCCCCATGACTAGCGGGCTGGGGGAGCAGTACTTC. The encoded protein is CSVPMTSGLGEQYF.

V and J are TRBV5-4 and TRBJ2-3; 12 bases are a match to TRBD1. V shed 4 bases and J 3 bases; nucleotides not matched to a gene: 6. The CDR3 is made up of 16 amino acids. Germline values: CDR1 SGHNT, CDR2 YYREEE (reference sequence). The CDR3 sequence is CASSHPGQGATDTQYF. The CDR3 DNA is TGTGCCAGCAGCCACCCGGGACAGGGGGCAACAGATACGCAGTATTTT. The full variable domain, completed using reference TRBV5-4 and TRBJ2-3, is ETGVTQSPTHLIKTRGQQVTLRCSSQSGHNTVSWYQQALGQGPQFIFQYYREEENGRGNFPPRFSGLQFPNYSSELNVNALELDDSALYLCASSHPGQGATDTQYFGPGTRLTVL.

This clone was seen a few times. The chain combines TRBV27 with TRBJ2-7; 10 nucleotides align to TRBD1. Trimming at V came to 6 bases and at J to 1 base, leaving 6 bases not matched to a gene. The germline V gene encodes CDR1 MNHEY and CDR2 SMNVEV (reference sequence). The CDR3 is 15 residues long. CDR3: CASRVTGGASYEQYF. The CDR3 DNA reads TGTGCCAGCAGGGTGACAGGGGGCGCATCCTACGAGCAGTACTTC.

The CDR3 is CASSSGGGLTGLTDTQYF. As DNA, the CDR3 is TGTGCCAGCAGCTCGGGAGGGGGGCTGACTGGGCTCACAGATACGCAGTATTTT. The chain has TRBV7-2 and TRBJ2-3; 8 bases agree with TRBD2. There are 18 residues in the CDR3. The V segment lost 4 bases and the J segment 2 bases; nucleotides outside the gene matches: 14. Per germline, CDR1 SGHTA and CDR2 FQGNSA. The full variable domain, rest sourced from reference TRBV7-2 and TRBJ2-3, is GAGVSQSPSNKVTEKGKDVELRCDPISGHTALYWYRQSLGQGLEFLIYFQGNSAPDKSGLPSDRFSAERTGGSVSTLTIQRTQQEDSAVYLCASSSGGGLTGLTDTQYFGPGTRLTVL.

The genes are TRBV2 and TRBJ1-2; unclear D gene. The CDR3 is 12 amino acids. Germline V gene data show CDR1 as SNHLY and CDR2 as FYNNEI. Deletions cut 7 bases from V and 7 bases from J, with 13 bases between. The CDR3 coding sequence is TGTGCCAGCATCCACCCCCGGGGTGGCTACACCTTC. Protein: CASIHPRGGYTF.

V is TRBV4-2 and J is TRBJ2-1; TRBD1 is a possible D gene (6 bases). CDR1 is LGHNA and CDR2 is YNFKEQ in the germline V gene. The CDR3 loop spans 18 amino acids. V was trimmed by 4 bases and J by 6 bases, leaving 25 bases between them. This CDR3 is CASSPRGSSLLWGNEQFF. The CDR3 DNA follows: TGTGCCAGCAGCCCAAGGGGGAGTAGCTTGTTATGGGGCAATGAGCAGTTCTTC.

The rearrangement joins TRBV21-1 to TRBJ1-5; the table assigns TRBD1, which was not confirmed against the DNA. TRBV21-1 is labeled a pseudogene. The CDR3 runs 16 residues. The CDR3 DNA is TGTGCCAGCAGCAAAGCGCGAGGGGGCGGAGGTCAGCCCCAGCATTTT. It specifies CASSKARGGGGQPQHF.

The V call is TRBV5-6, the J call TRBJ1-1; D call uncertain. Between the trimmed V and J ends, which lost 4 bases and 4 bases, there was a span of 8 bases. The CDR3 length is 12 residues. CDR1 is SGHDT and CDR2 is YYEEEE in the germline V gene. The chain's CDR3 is CASSPGGTEAFF. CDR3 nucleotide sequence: TGTGCCAGCAGCCCCGGAGGCACTGAAGCTTTCTTT.

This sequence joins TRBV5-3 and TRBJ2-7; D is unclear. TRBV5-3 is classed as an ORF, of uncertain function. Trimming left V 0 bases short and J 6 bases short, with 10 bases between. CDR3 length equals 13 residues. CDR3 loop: CARSLVRVTEQYF. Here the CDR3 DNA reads TGTGCCAGAAGCTTGGTTCGAGTGACCGAGCAGTACTTC.

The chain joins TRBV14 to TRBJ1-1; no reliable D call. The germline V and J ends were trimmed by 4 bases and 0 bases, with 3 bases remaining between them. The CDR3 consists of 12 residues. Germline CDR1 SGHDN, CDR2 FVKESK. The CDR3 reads CASSRLNTEAFF. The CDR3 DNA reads TGTGCCAGCAGCCGCCTGAACACTGAAGCTTTCTTT. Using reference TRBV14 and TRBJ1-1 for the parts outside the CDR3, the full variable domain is EAGVTQFPSHSVIEKGQTVTLRCDPISGHDNLYWYRRVMGKEIKFLLHFVKESKQDESGMPNNRFLAERTGGTYSTLKVQPAELEDSGVYFCASSRLNTEAFFGQGTRLTVV.

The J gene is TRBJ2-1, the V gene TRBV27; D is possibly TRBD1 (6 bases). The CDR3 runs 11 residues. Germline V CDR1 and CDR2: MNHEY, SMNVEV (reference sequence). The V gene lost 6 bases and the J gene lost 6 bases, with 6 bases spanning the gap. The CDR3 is CASSRGNEQFF. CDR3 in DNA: TGTGCCAGCAGCAGGGGCAATGAGCAGTTCTTC.

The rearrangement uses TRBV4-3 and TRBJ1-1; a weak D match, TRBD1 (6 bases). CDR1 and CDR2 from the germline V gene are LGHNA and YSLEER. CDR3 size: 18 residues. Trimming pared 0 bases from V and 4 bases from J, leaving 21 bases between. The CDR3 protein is CASSQDKRGGRGSTEAFF. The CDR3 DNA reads TGCGCCAGCAGCCAAGATAAGCGAGGGGGAAGAGGGAGCACTGAAGCTTTCTTT.

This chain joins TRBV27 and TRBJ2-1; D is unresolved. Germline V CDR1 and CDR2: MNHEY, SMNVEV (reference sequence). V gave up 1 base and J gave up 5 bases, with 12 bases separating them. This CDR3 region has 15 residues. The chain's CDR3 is CASSLLGIFDNEQFF. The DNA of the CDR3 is TGTGCCAGCAGTTTATTAGGGATATTTGACAATGAGCAGTTCTTC.

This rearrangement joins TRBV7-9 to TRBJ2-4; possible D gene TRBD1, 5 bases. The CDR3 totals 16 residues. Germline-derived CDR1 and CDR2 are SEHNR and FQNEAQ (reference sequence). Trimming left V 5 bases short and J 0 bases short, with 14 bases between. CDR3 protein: CASSLSTDLAKNIQYF. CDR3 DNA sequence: TGTGCCAGCAGCCTGTCGACAGATTTAGCCAAAAACATTCAGTACTTC.

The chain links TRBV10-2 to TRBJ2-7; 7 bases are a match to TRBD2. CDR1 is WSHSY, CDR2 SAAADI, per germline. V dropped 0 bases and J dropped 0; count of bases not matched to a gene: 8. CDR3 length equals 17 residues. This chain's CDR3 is CASSESSSGLHSYEQYF. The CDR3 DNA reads TGCGCCAGCAGTGAGTCGTCTAGCGGTCTACACTCCTACGAGCAGTACTTC.